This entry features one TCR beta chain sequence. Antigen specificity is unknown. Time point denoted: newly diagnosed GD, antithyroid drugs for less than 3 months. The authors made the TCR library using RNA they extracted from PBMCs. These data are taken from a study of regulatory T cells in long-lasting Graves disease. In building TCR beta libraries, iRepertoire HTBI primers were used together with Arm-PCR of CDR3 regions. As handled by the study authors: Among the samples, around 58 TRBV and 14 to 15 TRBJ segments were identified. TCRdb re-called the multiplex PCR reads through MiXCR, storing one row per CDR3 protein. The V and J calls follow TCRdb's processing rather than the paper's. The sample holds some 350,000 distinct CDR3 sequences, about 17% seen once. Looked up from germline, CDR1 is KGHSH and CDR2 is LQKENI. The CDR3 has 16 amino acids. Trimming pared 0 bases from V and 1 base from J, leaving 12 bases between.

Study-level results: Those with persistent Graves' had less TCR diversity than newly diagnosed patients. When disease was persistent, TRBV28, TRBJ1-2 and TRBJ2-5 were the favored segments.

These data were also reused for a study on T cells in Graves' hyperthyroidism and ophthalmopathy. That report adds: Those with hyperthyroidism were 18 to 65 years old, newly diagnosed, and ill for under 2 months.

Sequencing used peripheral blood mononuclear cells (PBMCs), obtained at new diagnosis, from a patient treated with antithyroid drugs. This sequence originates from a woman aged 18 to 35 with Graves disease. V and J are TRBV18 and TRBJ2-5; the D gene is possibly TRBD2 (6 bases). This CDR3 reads CASSPPFWDFQETQYF. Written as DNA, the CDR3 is TGTGCCAGCTCACCACCTTTTTGGGACTTCCAAGAGACCCAGTACTTC. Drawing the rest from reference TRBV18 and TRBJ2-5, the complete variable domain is NAGVMQNPRHLVRRRGQEARLRCSPMKGHSHVYWYRQLPEEGLKFMVYLQKENIIDESGMPKERFSAEFPKEGPSILRIQQVVRGDSAAYFCASSPPFWDFQETQYFGPGTRLLVL.